This TCR beta chain was recovered during a study of blood T cells in healthy people across ages. Alongside a J-beta primer mix, a sample-barcoded 5' primer served in a second PCR lasting roughly 6 to 11 cycles. Every molecule of cDNA carried a tag from a template-switch adaptor with 12 random nucleotides. Each CDR3 protein is one row after TCRdb ran MiXCR on the 5' RACE reads. The sample yields approximately 900,000 distinct CDR3 sequences, about 28% seen once. This CDR3 has 13 residues. Germline-derived CDR1 and CDR2 are SQVTM and ANQGSEA. The germline V and J ends were trimmed by 7 bases and 4 bases, with 14 bases remaining between them. This sample was also put to use in a study of T cells of mothers and their children.

The clonotype was recovered from a woman aged 35 to 49 in good health. Sequenced input: blood. This chain connects TRBV29-1 to TRBJ1-3, with D tentatively TRBD1 (5 bases). The CDR3 coding sequence is TGCAGCGCTGACAGTTTCGTGGGAAACACCATATATTTT. It codes for CSADSFVGNTIYF. Full variable domain (remainder filled in from reference TRBV29-1 and TRBJ1-3): SAVISQKPSRDICQRGTSLTIQCQVDSQVTMMFWYRQQPGQSLTLIATANQGSEATYESGFVIDKFPISRPNLTFSTLTVSNMSPEDSSIYLCSADSFVGNTIYFGEGSWLTVV.